This T cell receptor (beta chain) was identified during a study of STAT5B mutations in CD4+ large granular lymphocyte leukemia. The survey-level immunoSEQ assay was used. Here immunoSEQ multiplex PCR was the method, and the copy in TCRdb shows in-frame clones only, minus some. Of roughly 32,000 clones in the sample, around three quarters were seen once. This clone has more than one count but fewer than ten. The CDR3 has 16 amino acids. Germline V gene sequence: CDR1 SGHDT, CDR2 YYEEEE. Losses at the gene ends were 4 bases for V and 7 bases for J; bases not matched to a gene: 13. Sequenced: CD4+ T cells from blood buffy coats. The sequence came from a human donor in good health. The V call is TRBV5-6, the J call TRBJ2-2; 7 bases fit TRBD2. The CDR3 loop reads CASSLSWEGGYGELFF. The CDR3, as DNA: TGTGCCAGCAGCCTCTCGTGGGAGGGCGGTTACGGGGAGCTGTTTTTT.